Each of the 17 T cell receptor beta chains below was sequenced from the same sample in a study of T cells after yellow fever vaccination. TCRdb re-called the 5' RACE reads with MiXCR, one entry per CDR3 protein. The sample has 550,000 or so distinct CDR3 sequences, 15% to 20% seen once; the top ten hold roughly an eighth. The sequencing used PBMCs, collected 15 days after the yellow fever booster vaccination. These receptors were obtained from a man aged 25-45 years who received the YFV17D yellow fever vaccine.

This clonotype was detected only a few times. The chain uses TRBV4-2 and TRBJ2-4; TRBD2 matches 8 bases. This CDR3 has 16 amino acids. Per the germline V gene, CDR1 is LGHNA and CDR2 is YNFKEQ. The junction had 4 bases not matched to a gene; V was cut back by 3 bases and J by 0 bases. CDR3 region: CASSQVSGEAKNIQYF. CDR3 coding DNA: TGTGCCAGCAGCCAGGTTAGCGGGGAAGCCAAAAACATTCAGTACTTC.

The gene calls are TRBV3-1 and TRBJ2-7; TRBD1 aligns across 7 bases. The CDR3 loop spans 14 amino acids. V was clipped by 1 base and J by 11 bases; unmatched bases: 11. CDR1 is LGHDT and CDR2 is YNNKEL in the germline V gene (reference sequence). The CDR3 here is CASSQGSGGPREYF. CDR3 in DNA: TGTGCCAGCAGCCAAGGTTCAGGGGGTCCCCGTGAGTACTTC.

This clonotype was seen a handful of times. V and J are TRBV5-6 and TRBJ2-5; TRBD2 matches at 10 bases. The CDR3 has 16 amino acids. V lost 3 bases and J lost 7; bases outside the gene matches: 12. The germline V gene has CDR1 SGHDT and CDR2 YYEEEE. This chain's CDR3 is CASSSRGASGSGTQYF. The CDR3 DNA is TGTGCCAGCAGCTCGCGTGGGGCTAGCGGGAGTGGGACCCAGTACTTC. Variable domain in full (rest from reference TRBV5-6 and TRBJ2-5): DAGVTQSPTHLIKTRGQQVTLRCSPKSGHDTVSWYQQALGQGPQFIFQYYEEEERQRGNFPDRFSGHQFPNYSSELNVNALLLGDSALYLCASSSRGASGSGTQYFGPGTRLLVL.

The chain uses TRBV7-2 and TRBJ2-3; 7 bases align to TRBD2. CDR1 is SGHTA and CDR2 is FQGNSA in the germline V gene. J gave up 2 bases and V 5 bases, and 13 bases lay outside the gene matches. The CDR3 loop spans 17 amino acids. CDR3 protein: CASSQKRGTMNTDTQYF. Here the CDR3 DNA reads TGTGCCAGCAGCCAAAAGCGAGGGACTATGAACACAGATACGCAGTATTTT.

In nucleotides, the CDR3 is TGTGCCAGCAGTTTCCTTAGTGACGGCGTTTGGCCCCAGCATTTT. It is translated as CASSFLSDGVWPQHF. The rearrangement joins TRBV12-3 or TRBV12-4 to TRBJ1-5; D unclear. Between the trimmed V and J ends, which lost 3 bases and 9 bases, there was a span of 18 bases. The CDR3 is made up of 15 amino acids.

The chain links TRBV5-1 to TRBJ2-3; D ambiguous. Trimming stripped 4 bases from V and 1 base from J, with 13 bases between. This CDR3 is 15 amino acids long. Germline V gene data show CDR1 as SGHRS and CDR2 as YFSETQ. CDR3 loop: CASSPLPSGTDTQYF. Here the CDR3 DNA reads TGCGCCAGCAGCCCATTACCCTCTGGCACAGATACGCAGTATTTT. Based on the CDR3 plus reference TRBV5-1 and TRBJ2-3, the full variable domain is KAGVTQTPRYLIKTRGQQVTLSCSPISGHRSVSWYQQTPGQGLQFLFEYFSETQRNKGNFPGRFSGRQFSNSRSEMNVSTLELGDSALYLCASSPLPSGTDTQYFGPGTRLTVL.

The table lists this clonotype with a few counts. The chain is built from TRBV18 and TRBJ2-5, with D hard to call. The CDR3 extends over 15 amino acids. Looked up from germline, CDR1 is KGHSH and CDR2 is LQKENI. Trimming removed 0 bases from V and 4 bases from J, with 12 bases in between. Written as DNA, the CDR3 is TGTGCCAGCTCACCACCGGGGTCGCTTGGAGAGACCCAGTACTTC. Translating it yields CASSPPGSLGETQYF.

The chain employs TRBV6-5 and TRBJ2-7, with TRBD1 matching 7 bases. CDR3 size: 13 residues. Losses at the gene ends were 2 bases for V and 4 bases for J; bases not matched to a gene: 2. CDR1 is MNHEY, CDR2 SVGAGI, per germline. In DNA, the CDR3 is TGTGCCAGCAGTTACGACAGGGAATACGAGCAGTACTTC. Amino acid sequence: CASSYDREYEQYF.

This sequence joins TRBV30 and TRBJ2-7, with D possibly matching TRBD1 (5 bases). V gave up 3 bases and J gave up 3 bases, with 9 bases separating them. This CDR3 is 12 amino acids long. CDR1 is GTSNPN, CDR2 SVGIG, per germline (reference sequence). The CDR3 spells CAWSWTNYEQYF. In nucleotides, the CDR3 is TGTGCCTGGAGCTGGACAAACTACGAGCAGTACTTC. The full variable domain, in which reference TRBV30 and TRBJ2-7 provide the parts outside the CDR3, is SQTIHQWPATLVQPVGSPLSLECTVEGTSNPNLYWYRQAAGRGLQLLFYSVGIGQISSEVPQNLSASRPQDRQFILSSKKLLLSDSGFYLCAWSWTNYEQYFGPGTRLTVT.

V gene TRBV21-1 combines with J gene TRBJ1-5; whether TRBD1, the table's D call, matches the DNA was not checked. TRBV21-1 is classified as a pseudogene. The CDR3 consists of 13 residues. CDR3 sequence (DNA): TGTGCCGTTTCCAGGGGGCGCAATCAGCCCCAGCATTTT. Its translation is CAVSRGRNQPQHF.

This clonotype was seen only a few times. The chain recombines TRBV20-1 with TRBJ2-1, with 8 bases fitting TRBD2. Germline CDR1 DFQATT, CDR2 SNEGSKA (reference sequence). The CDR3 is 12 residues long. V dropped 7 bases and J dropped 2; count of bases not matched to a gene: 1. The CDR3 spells CSGTSPYNEQFF. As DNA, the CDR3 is TGCAGTGGGACTAGCCCCTACAATGAGCAGTTCTTC.

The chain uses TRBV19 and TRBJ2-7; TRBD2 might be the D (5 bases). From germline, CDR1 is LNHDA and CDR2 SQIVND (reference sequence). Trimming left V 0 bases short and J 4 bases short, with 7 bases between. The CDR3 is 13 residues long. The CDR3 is CASSIDGGYEQYF. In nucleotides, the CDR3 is TGTGCCAGTAGTATAGATGGAGGTTACGAGCAGTACTTC.

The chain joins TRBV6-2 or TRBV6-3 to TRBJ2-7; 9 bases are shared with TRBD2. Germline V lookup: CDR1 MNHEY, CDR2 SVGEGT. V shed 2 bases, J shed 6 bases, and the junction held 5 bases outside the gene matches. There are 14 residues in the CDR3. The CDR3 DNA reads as TGTGCCAGCAGTTACGTTGCGGGAGGGGGCGAGCAGTACTTC. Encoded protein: CASSYVAGGGEQYF.

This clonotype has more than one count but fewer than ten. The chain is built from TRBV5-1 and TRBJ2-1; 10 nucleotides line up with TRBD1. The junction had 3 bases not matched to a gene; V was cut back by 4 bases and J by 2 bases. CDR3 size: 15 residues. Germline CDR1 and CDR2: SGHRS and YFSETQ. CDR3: CASSIGQGAYNEQFF. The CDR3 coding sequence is TGCGCCAGCAGCATCGGACAGGGGGCCTACAATGAGCAGTTCTTC.

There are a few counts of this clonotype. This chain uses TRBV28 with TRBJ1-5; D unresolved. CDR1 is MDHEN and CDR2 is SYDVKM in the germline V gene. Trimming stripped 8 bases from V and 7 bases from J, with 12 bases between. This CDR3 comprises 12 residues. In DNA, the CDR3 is TGTGCCAGCCAGGTTGCTCAACAGCCCCAGCATTTT. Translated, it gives CASQVAQQPQHF. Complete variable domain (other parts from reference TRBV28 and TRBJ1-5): DVKVTQSSRYLVKRTGEKVFLECVQDMDHENMFWYRQDPGLGLRLIYFSYDVKMKEKGDIPEGYSVSREKKERFSLILESASTNQTSMYLCASQVAQQPQHFGDGTRLSIL.

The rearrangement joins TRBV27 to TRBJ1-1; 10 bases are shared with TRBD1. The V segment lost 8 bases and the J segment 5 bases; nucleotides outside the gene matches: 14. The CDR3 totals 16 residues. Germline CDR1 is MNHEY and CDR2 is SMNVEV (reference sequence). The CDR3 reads CASQGQGFSWGTEAFF. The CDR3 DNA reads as TGTGCCAGCCAGGGACAGGGGTTCTCATGGGGGACTGAAGCTTTCTTT.

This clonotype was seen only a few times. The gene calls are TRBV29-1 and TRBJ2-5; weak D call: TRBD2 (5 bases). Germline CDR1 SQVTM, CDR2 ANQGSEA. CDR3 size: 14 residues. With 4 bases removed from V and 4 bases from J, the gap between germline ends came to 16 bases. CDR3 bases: TGCAGCGTTGGGGCGGCGTTTGCGGGAGAGACCCAGTACTTC. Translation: CSVGAAFAGETQYF.